The rows below give T cell receptor beta chains drawn from one sample of a study of T cells in Graves' hyperthyroidism and ophthalmopathy. TCRdb ran MiXCR on the multiplex PCR reads and lists one entry per CDR3 protein. The data hold about 380,000 distinct CDR3 sequences, with less than 20% observed a single time. Sequenced sample: blood. The receptor set was obtained from a man aged 18 to 30 with Graves' ophthalmopathy. Each CDR3 is given with its conserved first and last residue. D genes are given only for firm matches. Part of the rows lack a size; the others show once, few, many or a class for expanded clones.

TRBJ1-6 | - | TRBV28 | - | TGTGCCGTCAGAAGGGAGAATTCACCCCTCCACTTT | CAVRRENSPLHF
TRBJ1-6 | - | TRBV5-1 | many | TGCGCCAGCAGCGCGACAGTGATTAATTCACCCCTCCACTTT | CASSATVINSPLHF
TRBJ2-2 | - | TRBV7-2 | few | TGTGCCAGCAGCTCTGGGCGGACCGGGGAGCTGTTTTTT | CASSSGRTGELFF
TRBJ1-1 | TRBD1 | TRBV5-1 | many | TGCGCCAGCAGGGGACAGAGGGATCAGGTCGCTGAAGCTTTCTTT | CASRGQRDQVAEAFF
TRBJ1-3 | - | TRBV19 | - | TGTGCCAGTAGTTCCGGACGGTCCTCTGGAAACACCATATATTTT | CASSSGRSSGNTIYF
TRBJ1-2 | TRBD1 | TRBV20-1 | many | TGCAGTGCTAGAGATCCCAGACAGGGAAATAACTATGGCTACACCTTC | CSARDPRQGNNYGYTF
TRBJ1-1 | - | TRBV12-3/TRBV12-4 | many | TGTGCCAGCAGCCCCCCCGGGACACTTAACACTGAAGCTTTCTTT | CASSPPGTLNTEAFF
TRBJ1-6 | - | TRBV6-1 | few | TGTGCCAGCATCTCGGGGAATTCACCCCTCCACTTT | CASISGNSPLHF
TRBJ2-2 | - | TRBV5-1 | few | TGCGCCAGCAGCATCCCAGGACAGACCGGGGAGCTGTTTTTT | CASSIPGQTGELFF
TRBJ2-7 | - | TRBV29-1 | - | TGCAGCGTTGATCAGGGTTCCTACGAGCAGTACTTC | CSVDQGSYEQYF
TRBJ1-1 | - | TRBV12-3/TRBV12-4 | many | TGTGCCAGCACAACATTAGCAGGAAACACTGAAGCTTTCTTT | CASTTLAGNTEAFF
TRBJ2-2 | - | TRBV4-1 | once | TGCGCCAGCAGCCAGATTCGTAGCGGGGAGCTGTTTTTT | CASSQIRSGELFF
TRBJ2-6 | TRBD1 | TRBV5-4 | - | TGTGCCAGCACCCACGGACAGGGGGCCACCGGGGCCAACGTCCTGACTTTC | CASTHGQGATGANVLTF
TRBJ1-5 | TRBD1 | TRBV6-5 | many | TGTGCCAGCAGTTACTGGGCTCCCGGACAGGGAGGAAATCAGCCCCAGCATTTT | CASSYWAPGQGGNQPQHF
TRBJ1-2 | - | TRBV28 | - | TGTGCCAGCCAGTCGTTGACTAACTATGGCTACACCTTC | CASQSLTNYGYTF
TRBJ2-7 | - | TRBV7-8 | few | TGTGCCAGCAGGAAGGGACGGCAAACCGAGCAGTACTTC | CASRKGRQTEQYF
TRBJ2-2 | TRBD1 | TRBV12-5 | few | TGTGCTAGTGGTTTGGGGGCCGACAGGGTTTCCGGGGAGCTGTTTTTT | CASGLGADRVSGELFF
TRBJ1-4 | - | TRBV7-9 | few | TGTGCCAGCAGCTTAGGAGGGTATGGGTATGAAAAACTGTTTTTT | CASSLGGYGYEKLFF
TRBJ2-7 | - | TRBV19 | - | TGTGCCAGTAGTAGCACCGACGGGCTCGAGCAGTACTTC | CASSSTDGLEQYF
TRBJ1-4 | - | TRBV7-3 | - | TGTGCCAGCAGCTTTACAGGGTCGGGAACTAATGAAAAACTGTTTTTT | CASSFTGSGTNEKLFF
TRBJ2-1 | TRBD2 | TRBV5-1 | many | TGCGCCAGCAGCTTGGCCCGGACTAGCGGGGGGACCCCCCTTGGGCGTGAGCAGTTCTTC | CASSLARTSGGTPLGREQFF
TRBJ2-1 | TRBD2 | TRBV7-3 | many | TGTGCCAGCAGTAAAGCGGGGGGGCCTTCCAATGAGCAGTTCTTC | CASSKAGGPSNEQFF
TRBJ2-3 | - | TRBV29-1 | - | TGCAGCCCCAGGGACCCGAGCACAGATACGCAGTATTTT | CSPRDPSTDTQYF
TRBJ1-5 | - | TRBV7-9 | - | TGTGCCAGCAGCTTAGTGAGAAGGGATCAGCCCCAGCATTTT | CASSLVRRDQPQHF
TRBJ2-7 | - | TRBV7-6 | few | TGTGCCAGCAGCGGGACACCGACCTACGAGCAGTACTTC | CASSGTPTYEQYF
TRBJ1-1 | TRBD1 | TRBV3-1 | - | TGTGCCAGCAGCCAAGCCGGGACAGGGGGTTACACTGAAGCTTTCTTT | CASSQAGTGGYTEAFF
TRBJ2-6 | TRBD1 | TRBV5-6 | - | TGTGCCAGCAGCTTTCCAGGGGGAGAGGGAGTTGGGGCCAACGTCCTGACTTTC | CASSFPGGEGVGANVLTF
TRBJ2-3 | TRBD2 | TRBV7-6 | - | TGTGCCAGCAGCCGACAGGCACCAGCGGGGGTCACAGATACGCAGTATTTT | CASSRQAPAGVTDTQYF
TRBJ2-3 | - | TRBV7-3 | many | TGTGCCAGCAGCAAAAAGGGTGGGGGCTACCCCACAGATACGCAGTATTTT | CASSKKGGGYPTDTQYF
TRBJ1-4 | - | TRBV20-1 | few | TGCAGTGCTTTGGAGGGTAGTCGAGGGGAAAAACTGTTTTTT | CSALEGSRGEKLFF
TRBJ1-4 | - | TRBV10-3 | few | TGTGCCATCAGAGACCCGGGAGAGGAGGATGAAAAACTGTTTTTT | CAIRDPGEEDEKLFF
TRBJ2-2 | TRBD1 | TRBV7-9 | many | TGTGCCAGCAGCCGACGGGACAGTTACACCGGGGAGCTGTTTTTT | CASSRRDSYTGELFF
TRBJ2-7 | TRBD1 | TRBV6-2/TRBV6-3 | - | TGTGCCAGCATCCAACCCGGGACAGGGTCCTACGAGCAGTACTTC | CASIQPGTGSYEQYF
TRBJ2-1 | - | TRBV12-3/TRBV12-4 | many | TGTGCCAGCAGCCCCCAAGAGGACTCCTACAATGAGCAGTTCTTC | CASSPQEDSYNEQFF
TRBJ2-1 | - | TRBV19 | few | TGTGCCAGTAGTCGATTTGTGGAAGACAATGAGCAGTTCTTC | CASSRFVEDNEQFF